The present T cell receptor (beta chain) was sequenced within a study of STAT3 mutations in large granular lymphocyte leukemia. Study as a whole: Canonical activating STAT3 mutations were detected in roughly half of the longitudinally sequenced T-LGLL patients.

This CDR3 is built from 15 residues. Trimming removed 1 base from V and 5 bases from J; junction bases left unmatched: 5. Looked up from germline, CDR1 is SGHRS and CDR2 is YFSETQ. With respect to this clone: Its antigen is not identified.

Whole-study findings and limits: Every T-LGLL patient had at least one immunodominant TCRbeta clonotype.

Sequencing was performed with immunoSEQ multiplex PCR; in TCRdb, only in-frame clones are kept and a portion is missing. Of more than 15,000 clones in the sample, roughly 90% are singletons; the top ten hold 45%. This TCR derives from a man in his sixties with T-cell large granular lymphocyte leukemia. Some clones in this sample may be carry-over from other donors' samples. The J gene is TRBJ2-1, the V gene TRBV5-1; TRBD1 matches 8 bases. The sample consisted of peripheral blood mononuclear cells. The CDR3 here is CASSLWTGQDNEQFF. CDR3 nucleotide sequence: TGCGCCAGCAGCTTGTGGACAGGGCAGGACAATGAGCAGTTCTTC.